A selection of T cell receptor beta chains follows, all from one sample in a study of response to subunit inactivated influenza vaccine. TCRdb analysed the RT-PCR reads with MiXCR anew, one entry per CDR3 protein. In the table there are some 600,000 distinct CDR3 sequences, approximately 14% of which are singletons. Here the sequenced sample was PBMCs from blood, taken 14 days before vaccination. The origin of the receptors is a man aged 50 to 60 who received an inactivated influenza vaccine. Each CDR3 is given with its conserved first and last residue. The D gene is left open where the match is weak. Clone size is shown for a subset of rows, as once, few, many or a class of expanded clone.

clone size: -
V gene: TRBV20-1
J gene: TRBJ2-3
D gene: TRBD2
CDR3 DNA: TGCAGTGCACCCCCAGCGGGAGTTGGTACAGATACGCAGTATTTT
CDR3 protein: CSAPPAGVGTDTQYF

clone size: few
V gene: TRBV7-2
J gene: TRBJ2-1
D gene: -
CDR3 DNA: TGTGCCAGCAGCGCGAGCGTGAGGGGCAATGAGCAGTTCTTC
CDR3 protein: CASSASVRGNEQFF

clone size: -
V gene: TRBV7-9
J gene: TRBJ1-2
D gene: -
CDR3 DNA: TGTGCCAGCAGCTTAGCCTCCCAGGGATACTATGGCTACACCTTC
CDR3 protein: CASSLASQGYYGYTF

clone size: few
V gene: TRBV29-1
J gene: TRBJ2-7
D gene: -
CDR3 DNA: TGCAGCGTCGAAAACGGACCAACCTACGAGCAGTACTTC
CDR3 protein: CSVENGPTYEQYF

clone size: few
V gene: TRBV7-2
J gene: TRBJ2-3
D gene: TRBD2
CDR3 DNA: TGTGCCAGTCAAGACTTTAGCGGGGGAATCGCAGATACGCAGTATTTT
CDR3 protein: CASQDFSGGIADTQYF

clone size: few
V gene: TRBV24-1
J gene: TRBJ2-2
D gene: -
CDR3 DNA: TGTGCCACCAGTGATGAACGGACGTTCACCGGGGAGCTGTTTTTT
CDR3 protein: CATSDERTFTGELFF

clone size: -
V gene: TRBV20-1
J gene: TRBJ2-7
D gene: -
CDR3 DNA: TGCAGTGCTAGAGCGGGCTCCTCGGGCGAGCAGTACTTC
CDR3 protein: CSARAGSSGEQYF

clone size: -
V gene: TRBV20-1
J gene: TRBJ2-1
D gene: TRBD1
CDR3 DNA: TGCAGTGCAAAGAGACAGGGAAGCTCCTACAATGAGCAGTTCTTC
CDR3 protein: CSAKRQGSSYNEQFF

clone size: -
V gene: TRBV12-3/TRBV12-4
J gene: TRBJ1-2
D gene: -
CDR3 DNA: TGTGCCAGCAGTTCAGGACAGCCCTATGGCTACACCTTC
CDR3 protein: CASSSGQPYGYTF

clone size: few
V gene: TRBV7-6
J gene: TRBJ2-2
D gene: TRBD2
CDR3 DNA: TGTGCCAGCAGCTCGACTAGCGGGAGGGCCGGGGAGCTGTTTTTT
CDR3 protein: CASSSTSGRAGELFF

clone size: -
V gene: TRBV20-1
J gene: TRBJ2-3
D gene: TRBD2
CDR3 DNA: TGCAGTGCGGTGGGACTAGCGGGGCTCCTCACAGATACGCAGTATTTT
CDR3 protein: CSAVGLAGLLTDTQYF

clone size: many
V gene: TRBV4-1
J gene: TRBJ2-1
D gene: TRBD1
CDR3 DNA: TGCGCCAGCAGCCCGACGGTACAGGGGAATGAGCAGTTCTTC
CDR3 protein: CASSPTVQGNEQFF

clone size: -
V gene: TRBV6-2/TRBV6-3
J gene: TRBJ2-7
D gene: -
CDR3 DNA: TGTGCCAGCAGTTACTCTAGGCGACAGACTTACGAGCAGTACTTC
CDR3 protein: CASSYSRRQTYEQYF

clone size: -
V gene: TRBV4-2
J gene: TRBJ2-5
D gene: -
CDR3 DNA: TGTGCCAGCAGCCAAGATGGGGGGACCGCGGAGACCCAGTACTTC
CDR3 protein: CASSQDGGTAETQYF

clone size: -
V gene: TRBV20-1
J gene: TRBJ2-7
D gene: -
CDR3 DNA: TGCAGTGCTAGAGAGCAGTTAAGGAGCTCCTACGAGCAGTACTTC
CDR3 protein: CSAREQLRSSYEQYF

clone size: -
V gene: TRBV10-2
J gene: TRBJ2-3
D gene: -
CDR3 DNA: TGCGCCAGCAAGGGCGGGGGCACAGATACGCAGTATTTT
CDR3 protein: CASKGGGTDTQYF

clone size: -
V gene: TRBV5-1
J gene: TRBJ2-5
D gene: -
CDR3 DNA: TGCGCCAGCAGCTTGGCCCTGACTAGTATGAGGGAGACCCAGTACTTC
CDR3 protein: CASSLALTSMRETQYF

clone size: few
V gene: TRBV5-1
J gene: TRBJ2-3
D gene: TRBD1
CDR3 DNA: TGCGCCAGCAGCCCGGGACAGCAATTCACAGATACGCAGTATTTT
CDR3 protein: CASSPGQQFTDTQYF

clone size: few
V gene: TRBV10-3
J gene: TRBJ2-7
D gene: TRBD2
CDR3 DNA: TGTGCCTCGGGGAGCGGGGACGGATATACCTACGAGCAGTACTTC
CDR3 protein: CASGSGDGYTYEQYF

clone size: many
V gene: TRBV5-6
J gene: TRBJ2-1
D gene: TRBD2
CDR3 DNA: TGTGCCAGCAGCCAACTAGCGGGAGCACAAAGATACAATGAGCAGTTCTTC
CDR3 protein: CASSQLAGAQRYNEQFF

clone size: -
V gene: TRBV7-2
J gene: TRBJ2-1
D gene: -
CDR3 DNA: TGTGCCAGCAGCAAACCAGGGGGAGGAAGGAATGAGCAGTTCTTC
CDR3 protein: CASSKPGGGRNEQFF

clone size: few
V gene: TRBV29-1
J gene: TRBJ1-2
D gene: -
CDR3 DNA: TGCAGCGTTTCGGGCAGTCCCGGGGGTGGCTACACCTTC
CDR3 protein: CSVSGSPGGGYTF

clone size: -
V gene: TRBV28
J gene: TRBJ2-5
D gene: TRBD2
CDR3 DNA: TGTGCCAGCAGTCGGACTAGCGGGAGGGCCAGTGATCAAGAGACCCAGTACTTC
CDR3 protein: CASSRTSGRASDQETQYF

clone size: few
V gene: TRBV7-2
J gene: TRBJ2-7
D gene: TRBD2
CDR3 DNA: TGTGCCAGCAGCTTAGTAGCGGGAGACTACGAGCAGTACTTC
CDR3 protein: CASSLVAGDYEQYF

clone size: once
V gene: TRBV29-1
J gene: TRBJ2-2
D gene: -
CDR3 DNA: TGCAGCGTTGTGGGAAGTACCGGGGAGCTGTTTTTT
CDR3 protein: CSVVGSTGELFF

clone size: few
V gene: TRBV27
J gene: TRBJ2-2
D gene: -
CDR3 DNA: TGTGCCAGCAGTTTTGGGCTTTCCACCGGGGAGCTGTTTTTT
CDR3 protein: CASSFGLSTGELFF

clone size: many
V gene: TRBV20-1
J gene: TRBJ2-3
D gene: TRBD2
CDR3 DNA: TGCAGTGCTAGAGTTGTTAGCGGGAGGGCCTATTGGGCGCAGTATTTT
CDR3 protein: CSARVVSGRAYWAQYF

clone size: many
V gene: TRBV6-5
J gene: TRBJ2-2
D gene: -
CDR3 DNA: TGTGCCAGCAGTTACTCGAGGCACACGGCAGGGACGCACACCGGGGAGCTGTTTTTT
CDR3 protein: CASSYSRHTAGTHTGELFF

clone size: -
V gene: TRBV7-9
J gene: TRBJ1-1
D gene: -
CDR3 DNA: TGTGCCAGCAGCCCGAAGGACCGCGCGCCTGAAGCTTTCTTT
CDR3 protein: CASSPKDRAPEAFF

clone size: few
V gene: TRBV7-9
J gene: TRBJ2-1
D gene: -
CDR3 DNA: TGTGCCAGCAGCACCCTTAGCGGAGCCTCCTACAATGAGCAGTTCTTC
CDR3 protein: CASSTLSGASYNEQFF

clone size: -
V gene: TRBV6-1
J gene: TRBJ2-1
D gene: -
CDR3 DNA: TGTGCCAGCAGTCTGATTCCAGGGTATGGAACGGGGAGTGAGCAGTTCTTC
CDR3 protein: CASSLIPGYGTGSEQFF

clone size: -
V gene: TRBV12-3/TRBV12-4
J gene: TRBJ2-2
D gene: -
CDR3 DNA: TGTGCCAGCAGCACGTCCGACAGTTTTGCCGGGGAGCTGTTTTTT
CDR3 protein: CASSTSDSFAGELFF

clone size: many
V gene: TRBV12-3/TRBV12-4
J gene: TRBJ2-2
D gene: -
CDR3 DNA: TGTGCCAGCAGTTTAAGTCTGGGAACCGGGGAGCTGTTTTTT
CDR3 protein: CASSLSLGTGELFF

clone size: -
V gene: TRBV30
J gene: TRBJ1-5
D gene: -
CDR3 DNA: TGTGCCTGGAGTTTTAGCAATCAGCCCCAGCATTTT
CDR3 protein: CAWSFSNQPQHF

clone size: few
V gene: TRBV4-1
J gene: TRBJ2-3
D gene: -
CDR3 DNA: TGCGCCAGCAGCAGCCCCCGGGACGCAGATACGCAGTATTTT
CDR3 protein: CASSSPRDADTQYF

clone size: -
V gene: TRBV12-3/TRBV12-4
J gene: TRBJ2-3
D gene: -
CDR3 DNA: TGTGCCAGTGGAGGGCAATCTAGCACAGATATGCAGTATTTT
CDR3 protein: CASGGQSSTDMQYF